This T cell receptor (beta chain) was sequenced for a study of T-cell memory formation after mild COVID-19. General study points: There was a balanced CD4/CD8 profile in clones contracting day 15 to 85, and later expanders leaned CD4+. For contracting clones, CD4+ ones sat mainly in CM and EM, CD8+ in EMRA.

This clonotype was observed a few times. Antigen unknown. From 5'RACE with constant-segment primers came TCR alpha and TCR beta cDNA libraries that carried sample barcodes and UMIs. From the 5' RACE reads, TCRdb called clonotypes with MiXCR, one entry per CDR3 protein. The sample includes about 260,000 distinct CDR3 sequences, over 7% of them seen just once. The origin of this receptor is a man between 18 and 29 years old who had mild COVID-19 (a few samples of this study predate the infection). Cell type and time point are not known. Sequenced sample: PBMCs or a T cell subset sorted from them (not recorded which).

CDR3 sequence reads: CASSRDFSYEQYF. For the CDR3, the DNA is TGTGCCAGCAGCAGGGACTTCTCCTACGAGCAGTACTTC. This rearrangement joins TRBV14 to TRBJ2-7; perhaps TRBD2 as D (6 bases). The ends were cut back, 5 bases at V and 0 bases at J, with 8 bases in the middle. Germline V gene data show CDR1 as SGHDN and CDR2 as FVKESK. This CDR3 region has 13 residues.